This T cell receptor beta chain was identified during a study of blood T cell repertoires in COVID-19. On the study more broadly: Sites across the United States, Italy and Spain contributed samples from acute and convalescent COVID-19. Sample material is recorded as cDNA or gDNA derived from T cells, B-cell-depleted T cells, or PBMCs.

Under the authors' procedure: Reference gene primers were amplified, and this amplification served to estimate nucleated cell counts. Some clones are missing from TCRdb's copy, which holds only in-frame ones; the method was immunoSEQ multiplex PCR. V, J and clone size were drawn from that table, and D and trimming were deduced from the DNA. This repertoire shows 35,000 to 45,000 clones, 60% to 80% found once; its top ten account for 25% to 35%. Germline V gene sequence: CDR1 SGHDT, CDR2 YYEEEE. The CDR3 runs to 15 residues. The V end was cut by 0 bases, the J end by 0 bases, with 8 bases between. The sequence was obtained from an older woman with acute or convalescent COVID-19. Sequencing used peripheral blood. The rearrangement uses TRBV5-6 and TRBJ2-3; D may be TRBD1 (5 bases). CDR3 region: CASSLGGPSTDTQYF. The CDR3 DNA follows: TGTGCCAGCAGCTTGGGGGGCCCAAGCACAGATACGCAGTATTTT.